The 18 T cell receptor beta chains presented below share a single source sample, sequenced in a study of control samples from healthy donors and cancer patients (dated by TCRdb to the early 2020s). Libraries were made using the immunoSEQ multiplex PCR assay. Held by TCRdb, this immuneACCESS table contains in-frame sequences only and omits some clones. Under half of the omission traces to an unresolved V gene where checked; the cause of the rest is unknown. This sample has about 120,000 clones in its table, and more than 85% of those were observed once. Jointly, the top ten make up over 2.5% of the sample. Sequences were obtained from blood. Receptors were obtained from a man under 40 in good health.

V gene TRBV11-2 combines with J gene TRBJ2-3, with 11 positions matching TRBD2. The CDR3 loop spans 15 amino acids. V was pared by 5 bases and J by 4 bases, with 5 bases of the junction left unmatched. Germline assignment: CDR1 SGHAT and CDR2 FQNNGV. CDR3: CASSVSGGAADTQYF. Here the CDR3 DNA reads TGTGCCAGCAGCGTTAGCGGGGGGGCTGCAGATACGCAGTATTTT.

The chain combines TRBV12-3 or TRBV12-4 with TRBJ2-5; unclear D gene. The CDR3 loop spans 11 amino acids. V was shortened by 5 bases and J by 4 bases, with 5 bases between the two germline ends. CDR3: CASSPGETQYF. CDR3 nucleotide sequence: TGTGCCAGCAGTCCTGGAGAGACCCAGTACTTC.

The chain's CDR3 is CASSRQIQETQYF. The CDR3 nucleotides are TGTGCCAGCAGCCGACAGATCCAAGAGACCCAGTACTTC. J is TRBJ2-5 and V is TRBV7-9; TRBD1 is a possible D gene (5 bases). Germline CDR1 SEHNR, CDR2 FQNEAQ (reference sequence). Trimming stripped 5 bases from V and 1 base from J, with 8 bases between. The CDR3 length is 13 residues.

The rearrangement joins TRBV10-1 to TRBJ2-3; TRBD2 agrees at 8 bases. Germline CDR1 WNHNN, CDR2 SYGVQD (reference sequence). This CDR3 is 15 amino acids long. V dropped 5 bases and J dropped 2; count of bases not matched to a gene: 6. The CDR3 region has the DNA TGCGCCAGCAGTCCCGGGACTAGGGACACAGATACGCAGTATTTT. This encodes CASSPGTRDTDTQYF.

The chain couples TRBV19 to TRBJ2-4; D gene uncertain. The CDR3 has 17 amino acids. The germline CDR1 and CDR2 sequences are LNHDA and SQIVND (reference sequence). Trimming removed 1 base from V and 0 bases from J, with 13 bases in between. The CDR3 DNA sequence: TGTGCCAGTAGTATAGGTACACTACTAAAAGCCAAAAACATTCAGTACTTC. Protein sequence: CASSIGTLLKAKNIQYF.

The chain uses TRBV6-5 and TRBJ2-7; TRBD1 matches 9 bases. CDR1 and CDR2 from the germline V gene are MNHEY and SVGAGI. V lost 6 bases to trimming and J lost 4 bases; unmatched junction nucleotides: 10. The CDR3 sequence is 15 residues long. The CDR3: CASRSDRGLPYEQYF. CDR3 bases: TGTGCCAGCAGATCGGACAGGGGTCTTCCATACGAGCAGTACTTC.

V usage is TRBV7-3 and J usage is TRBJ1-1; 7 nucleotides line up with TRBD1. The germline V gene has CDR1 SGHTA and CDR2 FQGTGA. V lost 5 bases, J lost 6 bases, and 6 bases stayed unmatched. The CDR3 consists of 13 residues. CDR3 residues: CASSADRDAEAFF. The CDR3 DNA reads TGTGCCAGCAGCGCCGACAGGGACGCTGAAGCTTTCTTT.

The chain joins TRBV2 to TRBJ2-7; D possibly corresponds to TRBD1 (8 bases). Germline values: CDR1 SNHLY, CDR2 FYNNEI. The V end lost 2 bases, the J end lost 4 bases, and 12 bases lay between the germline ends. The CDR3 is made up of 14 amino acids. The CDR3 here is CASSEYRGGYEQYF. CDR3 DNA sequence: TGTGCCAGCAGTGAATACAGGGGGGGTTACGAGCAGTACTTC.

This chain connects TRBV7-6 to TRBJ2-7; D is perhaps TRBD1 (6 bases). This CDR3 spans 14 amino acids. The V and J ends lost 3 bases and 0 bases respectively, with 9 bases between them. The germline V gene has CDR1 SGHVS and CDR2 FNYEAQ. CDR3 sequence (DNA): TGTGCCAGCAGCTTGCAGGACAGCTCCTACGAGCAGTACTTC. Amino acids: CASSLQDSSYEQYF.

The chain combines TRBV19 with TRBJ1-2, with TRBD1 matching over 7 bases. From germline, CDR1 is LNHDA and CDR2 SQIVND (reference sequence). This CDR3 comprises 16 residues. J gave up 4 bases and V 5 bases, and 13 bases lay outside the gene matches. The chain's CDR3 is CASSARIQGETYGYTF. CDR3 in DNA: TGTGCCAGTAGTGCCCGAATCCAGGGGGAAACCTATGGCTACACCTTC.

The chain links TRBV4-2 to TRBJ1-1; possible D gene TRBD1, 6 bases. Germline V gene data show CDR1 as LGHNA and CDR2 as YNFKEQ. Between the trimmed V and J ends, which lost 2 bases and 5 bases, there was a span of 15 bases. The CDR3 spans 15 residues. CDR3 sequence reads: CASSQQQTGRTEAFF. CDR3 bases: TGTGCCAGCAGCCAACAACAGACAGGTAGGACTGAAGCTTTCTTT.

The chain recombines TRBV6-5 with TRBJ2-2; 7 nucleotides align to TRBD1. The V gene end was trimmed by 6 bases and the J gene end by 1 base; junction bases not matched to a gene: 5. CDR1 is MNHEY, CDR2 SVGAGI, per germline. CDR3 length: 15 amino acids. CDR3 sequence reads: CASSPGQVNTGELFF. The CDR3, as DNA: TGTGCCAGCAGCCCCGGACAGGTGAACACCGGGGAGCTGTTTTTT.

V gene TRBV6-4 combines with J gene TRBJ1-5; TRBD1 is a possible D gene (5 bases). This CDR3 is 14 amino acids long. Germline-derived CDR1 and CDR2 are MRHNA and SNTAGT. Deletions cut 10 bases from V and 4 bases from J, with 17 bases between. The CDR3 sequence: CATKDAGGNQPQHF. DNA for the CDR3: TGTGCCACCAAAGACGCCGGGGGAAATCAGCCCCAGCATTTT.

The J gene is TRBJ2-3, the V gene TRBV24-1; no definite D call. Looked up from germline, CDR1 is KGHDR and CDR2 is SFDVKD. This CDR3 is 11 amino acids long. The V gene lost 9 bases and the J gene lost 4 bases, with 7 bases spanning the gap. CDR3 protein: CATGQADTQYF. CDR3 DNA sequence: TGTGCCACCGGGCAAGCAGATACGCAGTATTTT.

The chain recombines TRBV27 with TRBJ2-1; weak D call: TRBD2 (5 bases). V was trimmed by 5 bases and J by 10 bases, leaving 9 bases between them. The CDR3 spans 11 residues. Germline values: CDR1 MNHEY, CDR2 SMNVEV (reference sequence). CDR3: CASSRGYEQFF. For the CDR3, the DNA is TGTGCCAGCAGTCGGGGTTACGAGCAGTTCTTC.

In regard to this clone: Likely a read error: the CDR3 ends without its conserved phenylalanine or tryptophan. V gene TRBV5-1 combines with J gene TRBJ1-2; weak D call: TRBD1 (6 bases). V dropped 4 bases and J dropped 6 bases, with 16 bases sitting between them. Germline V gene lookup returns CDR1 SGHRS and CDR2 YFSETQ. The CDR3 sequence is 14 residues long. CDR3 coding DNA: TGCGCCAGCAGCCTAGGACAGCCTGCCGATGGCTACACCCTC. This translates into CASSLGQPADGYTL.

Turning to this clone: The sample holds other DNA sequences that translate to the same CDR3. The rearrangement links TRBV5-1 to TRBJ1-4; no reliable D call. The germline V gene encodes CDR1 SGHRS and CDR2 YFSETQ. CDR3 length equals 14 residues. The V end was cut by 2 bases, the J end by 0 bases, with 5 bases between. CDR3: CASSLGATNEKLFF. The CDR3 coding sequence is TGCGCCAGCAGCTTAGGTGCAACTAATGAAAAACTGTTTTTT.

V gene TRBV6-4 combines with J gene TRBJ2-3; TRBD2 matches at 8 bases. The CDR3 extends over 14 amino acids. Looked up from germline, CDR1 is MRHNA and CDR2 is SNTAGT. V lost 4 bases, J lost 4 bases, and 4 bases stayed unmatched. DNA for the CDR3: TGTGCCAGCAGTGTAGAACTAGCGGCAGATACGCAGTATTTT. The encoded protein is CASSVELAADTQYF.